The T cell receptor beta chain described here comes from a study of early T cells in non-severe SARS-CoV-2 infection. Individually, cDNA molecules had unique molecular identifiers attached to them. Each CDR3 protein is one row after TCRdb ran MiXCR on the 5' RACE reads. The sample lists 60,000 to 70,000 distinct CDR3 sequences, 4% to 5.5% occurring once. This CDR3 comprises 15 residues. In germline, CDR1 is MNHEY, CDR2 SVGEGT. The germline V and J ends were trimmed by 5 bases and 4 bases, with 17 bases remaining between them. Many counts were recorded for this clonotype. This TCR was recovered from an adult who was a healthcare worker with PCR-confirmed SARS-CoV-2 infection or an uninfected control (not recorded which). The chain recombines TRBV6-2 or TRBV6-3 with TRBJ1-1, with D unresolved. The sequenced sample consisted of whole blood. CDR3 sequence reads: CASSPNWVWGTEAFF. The CDR3 DNA reads as TGTGCCAGCAGTCCGAACTGGGTTTGGGGCACTGAAGCTTTCTTT.